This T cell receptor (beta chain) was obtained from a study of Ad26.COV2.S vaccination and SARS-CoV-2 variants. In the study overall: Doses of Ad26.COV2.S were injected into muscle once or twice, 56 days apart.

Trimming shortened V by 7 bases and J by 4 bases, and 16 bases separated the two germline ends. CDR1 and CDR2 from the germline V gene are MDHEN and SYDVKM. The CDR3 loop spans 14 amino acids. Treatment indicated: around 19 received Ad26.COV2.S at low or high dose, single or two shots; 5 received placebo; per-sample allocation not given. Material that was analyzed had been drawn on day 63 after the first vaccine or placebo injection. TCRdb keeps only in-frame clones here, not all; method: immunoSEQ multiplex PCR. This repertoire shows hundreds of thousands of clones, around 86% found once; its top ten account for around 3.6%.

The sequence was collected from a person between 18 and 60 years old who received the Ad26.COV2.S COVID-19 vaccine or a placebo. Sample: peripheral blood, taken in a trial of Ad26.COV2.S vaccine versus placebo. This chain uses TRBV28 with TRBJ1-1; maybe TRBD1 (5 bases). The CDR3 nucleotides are TGTGCCAGCACCCGTCAGGGTAGGGGCACTGAAGCTTTCTTT. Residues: CASTRQGRGTEAFF.